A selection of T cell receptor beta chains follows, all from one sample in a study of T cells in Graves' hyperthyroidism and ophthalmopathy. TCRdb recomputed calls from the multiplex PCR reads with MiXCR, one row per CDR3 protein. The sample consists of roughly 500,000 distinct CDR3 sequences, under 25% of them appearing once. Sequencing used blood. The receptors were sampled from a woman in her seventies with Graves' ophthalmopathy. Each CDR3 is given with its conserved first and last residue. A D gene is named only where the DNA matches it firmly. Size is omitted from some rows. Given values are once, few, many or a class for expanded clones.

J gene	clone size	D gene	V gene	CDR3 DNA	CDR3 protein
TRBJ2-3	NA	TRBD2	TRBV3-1	TGTGCCAGCAGCCATACTAGCGGAAAAGATACGCAGTATTTT	CASSHTSGKDTQYF
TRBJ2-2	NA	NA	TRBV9	TGTGCCAGCAGCTTGACCCAGGGGGAGCTGTTTTTT	CASSLTQGELFF
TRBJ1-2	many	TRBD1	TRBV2	TGTGCCAGCAGTGCTACAGGGGTTGACTATGGCTACACCTTC	CASSATGVDYGYTF
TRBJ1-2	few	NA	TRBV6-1	TGTGCCAGCAGTTACGGTTTGGGGGGCGTTAACTATAACTATGGCTACACCTTC	CASSYGLGGVNYNYGYTF
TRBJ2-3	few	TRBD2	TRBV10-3	TGTGCCATCAGTGGACTAGCGGGAGCGGAGGGACCTAGCACAGATACGCAGTATTTT	CAISGLAGAEGPSTDTQYF
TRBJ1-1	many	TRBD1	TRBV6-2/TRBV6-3	TGTGCCAGCAGAGACCCGGGACAGGGGGCGATGGCGGTCGGAGCTTTCTTT	CASRDPGQGAMAVGAFF
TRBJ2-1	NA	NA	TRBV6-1	TGTGCCAGCACCCCCAGCCCGGGAACCTACAATGAGCAGTTCTTC	CASTPSPGTYNEQFF
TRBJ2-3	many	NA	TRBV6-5	TGTGCCAGCAGTTATCCGCCCGGGGATACGCAGTATTTT	CASSYPPGDTQYF
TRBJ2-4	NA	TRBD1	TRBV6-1	TGTGCCAGCCTGGGACAGGTAGCCAAAAACATTCAGTACTTC	CASLGQVAKNIQYF
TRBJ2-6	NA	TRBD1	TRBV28	TGTGCCAGCAGTGGACGTCGTGGACAGGGGCCCGGGGCCAACGTCCTGACTTTC	CASSGRRGQGPGANVLTF
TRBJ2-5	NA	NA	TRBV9	TGTGCCAGCAGCGTAGCTCGGGGAGAGACCCAGTACTTC	CASSVARGETQYF
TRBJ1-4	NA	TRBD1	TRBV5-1	TGCGCCAGCAGCTGGTCCGGGACAGGGGAGGAAAAACTGTTTTTT	CASSWSGTGEEKLFF
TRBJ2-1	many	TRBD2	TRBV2	TGTGCCAGCAGTGACCCAGCGGGAGGATGGGATGAGCAGTTCTTC	CASSDPAGGWDEQFF
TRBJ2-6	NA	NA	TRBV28	TGTGCCAGCAGGCGGCGGGACTTCTCTGGGGCCAACGTCCTGACTTTC	CASRRRDFSGANVLTF
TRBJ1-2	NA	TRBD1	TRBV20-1	TGCAGTGCCTCTGGGGACAGTCTTAACTATGGCTACACCTTC	CSASGDSLNYGYTF
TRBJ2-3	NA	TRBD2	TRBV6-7	TGTGCCAGCAGTCGCTCGGGACTAGCGGGAGCCAGAGGCACAGATACGCAGTATTTT	CASSRSGLAGARGTDTQYF
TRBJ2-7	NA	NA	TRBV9	TGTGCCAGCAGCCCATCGAACTCCTACGAGCAGTACTTC	CASSPSNSYEQYF
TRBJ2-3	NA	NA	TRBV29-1	TGCAGCGTCGTCCGTCAGGGTGGGGGCACAGATACGCAGTATTTT	CSVVRQGGGTDTQYF
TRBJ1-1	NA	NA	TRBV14	TGTGCCAGCAGCCAAATGATGTCTTTATACAGTGAAGCTTTCTTT	CASSQMMSLYSEAFF
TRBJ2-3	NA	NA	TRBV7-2	TGTGCCAGCAGCTTAGAGCAGCAGACGAATACGCAGTATTTT	CASSLEQQTNTQYF
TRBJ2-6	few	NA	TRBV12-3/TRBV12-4	TGTGCCAGCAGTTATGGACAGTCATCCTCTGGGGCCAACGTCCTGACTTTC	CASSYGQSSSGANVLTF
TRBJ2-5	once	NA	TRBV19	TGTGCCAGTAGTATTAGGGGCAGCCCCCAAGAGACCCAGTACTTC	CASSIRGSPQETQYF
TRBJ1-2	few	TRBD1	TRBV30	TGTGCCCGGGACAGGGGGTATGGCTACACCTTC	CARDRGYGYTF
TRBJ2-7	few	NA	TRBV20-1	TGCAGTGCTGCCCCGCCTAGAGGCTACGAGCAGTACTTC	CSAAPPRGYEQYF
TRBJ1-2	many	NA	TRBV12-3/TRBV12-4	TGTGCCAGCAGTTTAATGGGGTATGGCTACACCTTC	CASSLMGYGYTF
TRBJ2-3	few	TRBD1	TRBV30	TGTGCCTGGAGGGAAGGACAGGCCGGCACAGATACGCAGTATTTT	CAWREGQAGTDTQYF
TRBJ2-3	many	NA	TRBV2	TGTGCCAGCACGGGTCTGCTTAGCACAGATACGCAGTATTTT	CASTGLLSTDTQYF
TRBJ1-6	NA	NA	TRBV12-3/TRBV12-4	TGTGCCAGCAGTTTATTAGTACAGGGTGATTCACCCCTCCACTTT	CASSLLVQGDSPLHF
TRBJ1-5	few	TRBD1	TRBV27	TGTGCCAGCAGTTCCCTGGGACAGAACAGCAATCAGCCCCAGCATTTT	CASSSLGQNSNQPQHF
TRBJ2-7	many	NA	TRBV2	TGTGCCAGCAGTGATCGGGCCACTACCGGCTCCTACGAGCAGTACTTC	CASSDRATTGSYEQYF
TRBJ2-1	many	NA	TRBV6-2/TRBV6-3	TGTGCCAGCAGCCAAAGACGGGACAATGAGCAGTTCTTC	CASSQRRDNEQFF